This T cell receptor (beta chain) was profiled in a study of T cell responses to AZD1222 COVID-19 vaccine. Points from the study as a whole: Donors were mostly white British, more females; clonal diversity possibly underestimated. CD4 TCRs linked to vaccination spanned spike, dominating at 160-218 and 743-854. A rise in Spike-specific TCR breadth and depth followed two AZD1222 doses.

Sequencing used immunoSEQ multiplex PCR; TCRdb keeps in-frame clones, though not all of them. The sample contains roughly 87,000 clones, 75% to 90% of which appear only once. On this clone: Its target is not known.

V gave up 7 bases and J gave up 2 bases, with 14 bases separating them. CDR1 and CDR2 from the germline V gene are MDHEN and SYDVKM. The CDR3 is made up of 14 amino acids. Analysis merged second doses at about 4 or about 12 weeks. The input for sequencing was peripheral blood, taken 28 days after the second AZD1222 dose. This TCR derives from an adult who received the AZD1222 COVID-19 vaccine. The genes are TRBV28 and TRBJ1-2; D is unresolved. The CDR3 DNA reads TGTGCCAGCACCACGGCCTGGAGGAACTATGGCTACACCTTC. Protein sequence: CASTTAWRNYGYTF.